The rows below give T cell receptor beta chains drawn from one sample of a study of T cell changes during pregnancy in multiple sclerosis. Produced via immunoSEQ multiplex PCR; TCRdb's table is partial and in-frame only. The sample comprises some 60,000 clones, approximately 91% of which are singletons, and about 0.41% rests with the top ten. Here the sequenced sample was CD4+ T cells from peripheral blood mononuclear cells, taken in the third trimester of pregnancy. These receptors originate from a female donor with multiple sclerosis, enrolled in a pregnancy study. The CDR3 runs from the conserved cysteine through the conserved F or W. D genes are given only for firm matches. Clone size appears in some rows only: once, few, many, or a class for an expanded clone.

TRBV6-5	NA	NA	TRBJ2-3	TGTGCCAGCAAAAGCGTACTTGGCACAGATACGCAGTATTTT	CASKSVLGTDTQYF
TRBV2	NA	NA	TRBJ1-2	TGTGCCAGCAGTTATACACCGAACTATGGCTACACCTTC	CASSYTPNYGYTF
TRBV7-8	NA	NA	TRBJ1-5	TGTGCCAGCAGCTTTGGGACATTGACCAGCAATCAGCCCCAGCATTTT	CASSFGTLTSNQPQHF
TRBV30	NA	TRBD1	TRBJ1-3	TGTGCCTGGACGTCCGGGACAGGGGGCTCTGGAAACACCATATATTTT	CAWTSGTGGSGNTIYF
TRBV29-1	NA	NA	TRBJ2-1	TGCAGCGGTGCCGTGAGCAATGAGCAGTTCTTC	CSGAVSNEQFF
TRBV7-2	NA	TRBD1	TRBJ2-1	TGTGCCAGCAGCTACCGGGACAGGTACAATGAGCAGTTCTTC	CASSYRDRYNEQFF
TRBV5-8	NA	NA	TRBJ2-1	TGTGCCAGCAGCCCGGACTTCCCCGGGGATGAGCAGTTCTTC	CASSPDFPGDEQFF
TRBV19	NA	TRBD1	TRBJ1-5	TGTGCCAGTAAAAGGGACAGGGGGCCTTATAGCAATCAGCCCCAGCATTTT	CASKRDRGPYSNQPQHF
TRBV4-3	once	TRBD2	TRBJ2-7	TGCGCCAGCAGCCAAGCCCGGGGGGGGTGGGCCTACGAGCAGTACTTC	CASSQARGGWAYEQYF
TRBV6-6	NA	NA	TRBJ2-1	TGTGCCAGCAGGGGGCGGGACTTGTCTTCTGAGCAGTTCTTC	CASRGRDLSSEQFF
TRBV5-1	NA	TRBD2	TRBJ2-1	TGCGCCAGCAGCTGGCACGGGACTAGCGGGAACTATGAGCAGTTCTTC	CASSWHGTSGNYEQFF
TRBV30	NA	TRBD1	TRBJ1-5	TGTGCCTGTCGGACAGGGGGCGCCCAGCCCCAGCATTTT	CACRTGGAQPQHF
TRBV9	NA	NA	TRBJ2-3	TGTGCCAGCAGCGTAGCCGGGAACCCACAGACGCAGTATTTT	CASSVAGNPQTQYF
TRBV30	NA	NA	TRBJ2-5	TGTGCCTGGAGAGTAGGGGGGTCTAGCGGAACCCAGTACTTC	CAWRVGGSSGTQYF
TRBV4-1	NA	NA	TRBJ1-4	TGCGCCAGCAGCCCCGACAGGACAACTAATGAAAAACTGTTTTTT	CASSPDRTTNEKLFF
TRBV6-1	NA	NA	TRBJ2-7	TGTGCCAGCAGTGAATCTAGAACGGTCCACGAGCAGTACTTC	CASSESRTVHEQYF